The 10 T cell receptor beta chains below were found in one sample sequenced in a study of T cells in Graves' hyperthyroidism and ophthalmopathy. Researchers amplified the TCR beta CDR3 regions from RNA transcripts. First-round RT-PCR with HTBI primers amplified the TCR CDR3 region. MiXCR, run by TCRdb on the multiplex PCR reads, gives a single entry per CDR3 protein. The sample holds around 280,000 distinct CDR3 sequences, about an eighth seen once. Sequences were obtained from blood. The receptors derive from a woman aged 30 to 39 with Graves' hyperthyroidism that later progressed to Graves' ophthalmopathy.

The table lists this clonotype with many counts. The genes are TRBV2 and TRBJ1-5, with D hard to call. The CDR3 contains 15 residues. Per germline, CDR1 SNHLY and CDR2 FYNNEI. The ends were cut back, 4 bases at V and 8 bases at J, with 18 bases in the middle. The CDR3 spells CASSASGTPGEPQHF. The CDR3 region has the DNA TGTGCCAGCAGTGCCTCAGGAACCCCTGGGGAGCCCCAGCATTTT. The full variable domain, its missing parts supplied by reference TRBV2 and TRBJ1-5, is EPEVTQTPSHQVTQMGQEVILRCVPISNHLYFYWYRQILGQKVEFLVSFYNNEISEKSEIFDDQFSVERPDGSNFTLKIRSTKLEDSAMYFCASSASGTPGEPQHFGDGTRLSIL.

This clonotype was detected many times. This rearrangement joins TRBV7-6 to TRBJ1-6, with D uncertain. The CDR3 sequence is 13 residues long. The V and J ends lost 1 base and 12 bases respectively, with 10 bases between them. Germline loops: CDR1 SGHVS, CDR2 FNYEAQ. CDR3 region: CASSLGGQGPLHF. DNA for the CDR3: TGTGCCAGCAGCTTAGGGGGTCAAGGACCCCTCCACTTT.

This chain links TRBV29-1 with TRBJ2-3, with D possibly matching TRBD2 (5 bases). CDR1 is SQVTM, CDR2 ANQGSEA, per germline. The CDR3 totals 13 residues. Between the trimmed V and J ends, which lost 8 bases and 3 bases, there was a span of 15 bases. The CDR3 DNA follows: TGCAGCCTCAGCCGGGATCCAACAGATACGCAGTATTTT. Protein product: CSLSRDPTDTQYF.

This clonotype was observed at least ten times. The chain joins TRBV28 to TRBJ1-4; D call uncertain. Germline V gene data show CDR1 as MDHEN and CDR2 as SYDVKM. The CDR3 runs 11 residues. Trimming pared 5 bases from V and 5 bases from J, leaving 3 bases between. CDR3 DNA sequence: TGTGCCAGCAGTCGGAATGAAAAACTGTTTTTT. Protein product: CASSRNEKLFF.

In its sample, this clonotype was seen many times. CDR3 sequence: CSARHPTSSRWGQREGRKDTQYF. The DNA of the CDR3 is TGCAGTGCTAGACATCCCACGTCTAGTCGGTGGGGACAGCGGGAGGGCCGCAAAGATACGCAGTATTTT. This chain uses TRBV20-1 with TRBJ2-3; 10 positions match TRBD2. J was trimmed by 5 bases and V by 2 bases; bases with no gene match: 31. Germline V gene sequence: CDR1 DFQATT, CDR2 SNEGSKA (reference sequence). This CDR3 is 23 amino acids long.

This clonotype was recorded many times. V and J are TRBV27 and TRBJ2-7; D perhaps matches TRBD1 (6 bases). Germline CDR1 and CDR2: MNHEY and SMNVEV (reference sequence). The CDR3 sequence is 14 residues long. Trimming pared 3 bases from V and 7 bases from J, leaving 16 bases between. DNA for the CDR3: TGTGCCAGCAGTTTTGAGCAGGGGCTGGAAGAGCAGTACTTC. Protein: CASSFEQGLEEQYF.

The table lists this clonotype with many counts. The rearrangement uses TRBV13 and TRBJ1-6, with 9 bases matching TRBD1. Germline trimming cut 4 bases from V and 8 bases from J; bases unmatched to any gene: 9. CDR1 PRHDT and CDR2 FYEKMQ come from the germline V gene (reference sequence). There are 16 residues in the CDR3. The CDR3 DNA sequence: TGTGCCAGCAGCTCCTCGGACAGGGGTGGTGATTCACCCCTCCACTTT. Residues: CASSSSDRGGDSPLHF. The full variable domain, in which reference TRBV13 and TRBJ1-6 provide the parts outside the CDR3, is AAGVIQSPRHLIKEKRETATLKCYPIPRHDTVYWYQQGPGQDPQFLISFYEKMQSDKGSIPDRFSAQQFSDYHSELNMSSLELGDSALYFCASSSSDRGGDSPLHFGNGTRLTVT.

This clonotype came up a few times. The chain recombines TRBV19 with TRBJ2-2, with 7 bases matching TRBD1. Germline CDR1 reads LNHDA; CDR2 reads SQIVND (reference sequence). Trimming removed 5 bases from V and 7 bases from J; junction bases left unmatched: 7. The CDR3 covers 14 residues. In nucleotides, the CDR3 is TGTGCCAGTAGTGGAAACAGGGGAATCGGGGAGCTGTTTTTT. Translation: CASSGNRGIGELFF.

The chain recombines TRBV9 with TRBJ1-6; D is ambiguous. CDR1 and CDR2 (germline): SGDLS, YYNGEE. V was trimmed by 0 bases and J by 15 bases, leaving 10 bases between them. The CDR3 loop spans 12 amino acids. CDR3 region: CASSVDSRDLHF. The CDR3 DNA follows: TGTGCCAGCAGCGTAGACAGCCGAGACCTCCACTTT.

This clonotype was seen ten or more times. The V call is TRBV18, the J call TRBJ1-1; 7 nucleotides line up with TRBD1. J gave up 0 bases and V 2 bases, and 0 bases lay outside the gene matches. The CDR3 has 14 amino acids. CDR1 KGHSH and CDR2 LQKENI come from the germline V gene. CDR3 sequence (DNA): TGTGCCAGCTCACCAGACAGGGTGAACACTGAAGCTTTCTTT. Amino acids: CASSPDRVNTEAFF.